This T cell receptor (beta chain) was identified during a study of post-analysis software for immune sequencing data. Notes on the study in general: Included in a set of four or five TRBV segments more frequent in patients than controls were TRBV5-6, TRBV5-1 and TRBV20-1. By F measure, strong co-clustering occurred among samples prepared in the same batch.

Tagging with unique molecular identifiers was a feature of the TCR beta cDNA libraries. TCRdb analysed the PCR reads with MiXCR anew, one entry per CDR3 protein. The sample records 450,000 or so distinct CDR3 sequences, roughly 46% being singletons. Concerning this clonotype itself: Its matching antigen is unknown.

The CDR3 contains 17 residues. CDR1 and CDR2 (germline): SEHNR, FQNEAQ (reference sequence). V gave up 6 bases and J gave up 0 bases, with 18 bases separating them. The rearrangement uses TRBV7-9 and TRBJ2-1; D is possibly TRBD2 (7 bases). This TCR was sampled from a girl aged 5 to 17 with multiple sclerosis. Sequenced sample: blood. This chain's CDR3 is CASSQGLAAPSYNEQFF. The CDR3 DNA reads TGTGCCAGCAGTCAGGGGCTAGCGGCCCCCTCCTACAATGAGCAGTTCTTC.